The rows below give T cell receptor beta chains drawn from one sample of a study of cytomegalovirus exposure and HLA in healthy donors. Sequenced by immunoSEQ multiplex PCR; TCRdb stores in-frame clones only, minus some. The sample shows 150,000 to 180,000 clones, more than 75% of them seen only once. Sequenced material: PBMCs. Source of these receptors: a woman in her 40s in good health and CMV-seropositive. Each CDR3 is given with its conserved first and last residue.

v_gene,j_gene,CDR3aa
TRBV28,TRBJ2-7,CASSWGVSEQYF
TRBV5-4,TRBJ2-5,CASRSPGGKETQYF
TRBV2,TRBJ1-2,CASSEYRGNYGYTF
TRBV27,TRBJ2-1,CASSYLSALSYNEQFF
TRBV28,TRBJ2-3,CASSLVTVPDTQYF
TRBV5-1,TRBJ1-1,CASSTGQGGIMNTEAFF
TRBV27,TRBJ2-1,CASSPSTTGNEQFF
TRBV5-5,TRBJ1-1,CASSNKITGHGTEAFF
TRBV12-2,TRBJ2-5,CASRLSGAQYF
TRBV7-9,TRBJ2-7,CASSLGGGGRISYEQYF
TRBV19,TRBJ2-7,CASSTTGINPYEQYF
TRBV2,TRBJ1-5,CASTQTTGPNQPQHF
TRBV7-2,TRBJ1-2,CASSSYGYTF
TRBV28,TRBJ2-7,CASSLPTSGMVEQYF
TRBV28,TRBJ1-1,CASSNQGALNTEAFF
TRBV10-2,TRBJ1-1,CASSEGSGGASTEAFF
TRBV7-9,TRBJ1-4,CASSFGKNEKLFF
TRBV6-1,TRBJ2-2,CASSLATGELFF
TRBV5-1,TRBJ2-3,CASATGTGSTDTQYF
TRBV6-5,TRBJ1-2,CASRADAYGYTF
TRBV7-9,TRBJ2-7,CASSPLTGLASYPYEQYF
TRBV9,TRBJ2-5,CASSVVGSGQETQYF
TRBV9,TRBJ1-6,CASSGINGGNSPLHF
TRBV19,TRBJ2-3,CASSIDQGGLAGTDTQYF
TRBV6-5,TRBJ2-7,CASSYSGTSGSYEQYF
TRBV2,TRBJ2-1,CASSEKTGRREDEQFF
TRBV9,TRBJ2-3,CASSGRSGAPLDTQYF
TRBV25-1,TRBJ2-7,CASSMGSEQYF
TRBV30,TRBJ1-2,CAWSALGGSSLYGYTF
TRBV2,TRBJ2-2,CASSPTSGYTGELFF
TRBV21-1,TRBJ2-5,CASSNGTGQETQYF
TRBV25-1,TRBJ2-1,CASRGLAGYNEQFF
TRBV5-1,TRBJ2-7,CASSIGLAASYEQYF
TRBV19,TRBJ1-5,CASMGTGLSNQPQHF
TRBV10-1,TRBJ2-1,CASSGTPGNEQFF
TRBV18,TRBJ2-5,CASSSDRRETQYF
TRBV6-5,TRBJ1-1,CASRDTVTNTEAFF